This passage covers 26 T cell receptor beta chains from one sample sequenced in a study of human T cells and chemical hapten exposure. The time point: healthy volunteer bleed at 2 weeks. The study extracted total RNA from unfractionated whole blood. TCRdb ran MiXCR on the RACE reads and lists one entry per CDR3 protein. Seen here are more than 70,000 distinct CDR3 sequences, over 8% observed once, and the top ten hold roughly 3.1%. The sample consisted of whole blood. These receptors originate from a female donor in good health. Some clones in this sample may be carry-over from other donors' samples.

In its sample, this clonotype was seen many times. This sequence joins TRBV6-5 and TRBJ2-5, with TRBD1 matching over 9 bases. The V gene's germline CDR1 is MNHEY and CDR2 SVGAGI. This CDR3 has 15 amino acids. J was trimmed by 4 bases and V by 0 bases; bases with no gene match: 3. The CDR3 region is CASSYSNRGRETQYF. Written as DNA, the CDR3 is TGTGCCAGCAGTTACTCCAACAGGGGGCGAGAGACCCAGTACTTC.

This clonotype came up a few times. This chain connects TRBV5-1 to TRBJ1-1; 7 bases match TRBD1. Germline V CDR1 and CDR2: SGHRS, YFSETQ. CDR3 length: 13 residues. Unmatched junction bases numbered 4, after V lost 4 bases and J lost 4 bases. The CDR3 sequence is CASSDPGGTEAFF. The DNA for the CDR3 is TGCGCCAGCAGCGATCCAGGGGGCACTGAAGCTTTCTTT.

This clonotype has a count of ten or more. The rearrangement joins TRBV5-1 to TRBJ2-1; 13 positions match TRBD2. The length of the CDR3 is 15 residues. CDR1 SGHRS and CDR2 YFSETQ come from the germline V gene. J gave up 7 bases and V 4 bases, and 5 bases lay outside the gene matches. The CDR3 reads CASSRTSGRGNEQFF. The CDR3 nucleotides read TGCGCCAGCAGCCGGACTAGCGGGAGAGGGAATGAGCAGTTCTTC.

This clonotype was seen many times. The chain combines TRBV7-9 with TRBJ2-7; no clear D gene. The CDR3 extends over 13 amino acids. Looked up from germline, CDR1 is SEHNR and CDR2 is FQNEAQ (reference sequence). V lost 6 bases and J lost 3, with 12 bases in between. The CDR3, as DNA: TGTGCCAGCAGTCGATCTGGGGACTACGAGCAGTACTTC. As protein: CASSRSGDYEQYF.

This clonotype was detected only a few times. The J gene is TRBJ1-4, the V gene TRBV29-1; D gene uncertain. Germline V gives CDR1 SQVTM, CDR2 ANQGSEA. V lost 4 bases and J 6 bases, leaving 12 bases between the germline ends. CDR3 size: 13 residues. CDR3 residues: CSVALVVDEKLFF. Here the CDR3 DNA reads TGCAGCGTTGCTTTGGTAGTGGATGAAAAACTGTTTTTT. The complete variable domain, with remaining parts taken from reference TRBV29-1 and TRBJ1-4, reads SAVISQKPSRDICQRGTSLTIQCQVDSQVTMMFWYRQQPGQSLTLIATANQGSEATYESGFVIDKFPISRPNLTFSTLTVSNMSPEDSSIYLCSVALVVDEKLFFGSGTQLSVL.

The chain is built from TRBV7-2 and TRBJ2-7; TRBD2 matches at 9 bases. Germline V gives CDR1 SGHTA, CDR2 FQGNSA. Unmatched junction bases numbered 14, after V lost 3 bases and J lost 2 bases. The CDR3 is 18 residues long. The CDR3: CASSFIGLAGAAPYEQYF. For the CDR3, the DNA is TGTGCCAGCAGCTTTATAGGTTTAGCGGGAGCGGCCCCCTACGAGCAGTACTTC. Together with reference TRBV7-2 and TRBJ2-7, the CDR3 gives the full variable domain: GAGVSQSPSNKVTEKGKDVELRCDPISGHTALYWYRQSLGQGLEFLIYFQGNSAPDKSGLPSDRFSAERTGGSVSTLTIQRTQQEDSAVYLCASSFIGLAGAAPYEQYFGPGTRLTVT.

In its sample, this clonotype was seen a few times. The chain combines TRBV20-1 with TRBJ2-2, with no clear D. This CDR3 is built from 11 residues. V was pared by 5 bases and J by 7 bases, with 8 bases between. Per the germline V gene, CDR1 is DFQATT and CDR2 is SNEGSKA (reference sequence). CDR3 coding DNA: TGCAGTGCTTGGACCTTCGGGGAGCTGTTTTTT. Encoded protein: CSAWTFGELFF.

This clonotype was detected many times. The J gene is TRBJ2-7, the V gene TRBV7-8; TRBD1 agrees at 7 bases. V was clipped by 4 bases and J by 0 bases; unmatched bases: 9. Germline assignment: CDR1 SGHVS and CDR2 FQNEAQ. This CDR3 contains 16 residues. The CDR3 DNA sequence: TGTGCCAGCAGCTCGCAGACCGGGACAGCCTCCTACGAGCAGTACTTC. Its translation is CASSSQTGTASYEQYF.

This clonotype was counted ten times or more. This chain links TRBV5-1 with TRBJ2-3; D ambiguous. This CDR3 spans 15 amino acids. Trimming pared 0 bases from V and 0 bases from J, leaving 8 bases between. From germline, CDR1 is SGHRS and CDR2 YFSETQ. CDR3 nucleotide sequence: TGCGCCAGCAGCTTGGCGAAGACTAGCACAGATACGCAGTATTTT. It codes for CASSLAKTSTDTQYF.

This clonotype was counted many times. This CDR3 reads CASSGQLGDNQPQHF. Written as DNA, the CDR3 is TGTGCCAGCAGTGGACAGCTTGGGGACAATCAGCCCCAGCATTTT. The V and J genes are TRBV2 and TRBJ1-5; TRBD1 is a possible D gene (5 bases). The CDR3 is made up of 15 amino acids. Germline values: CDR1 SNHLY, CDR2 FYNNEI. Trimming removed 4 bases from V and 3 bases from J, with 13 bases in between.

This clonotype was seen a handful of times. For the CDR3, the DNA is TGTGCCAGCAGTTTCCCTGGACAGTCCTACAATGAGCAGTTCTTC. It codes for CASSFPGQSYNEQFF. The chain joins TRBV28 to TRBJ2-1, with D perhaps TRBD1 (6 bases). The CDR3 is 15 residues long. V lost 3 bases and J lost 1, with 10 bases in between. In germline, CDR1 is MDHEN, CDR2 SYDVKM.

In its sample, this clonotype was seen many times. This chain connects TRBV29-1 to TRBJ2-1; the D is unclear. This CDR3 contains 12 residues. The germline gives CDR1 SQVTM, CDR2 ANQGSEA. The germline V and J ends were trimmed by 3 bases and 5 bases, with 8 bases remaining between them. The CDR3 sequence is CSVDPINNEQFF. In nucleotides, the CDR3 is TGCAGCGTTGACCCGATAAACAATGAGCAGTTCTTC.

This clonotype showed up just a few times. V usage is TRBV20-1 and J usage is TRBJ2-7; 10 bases fit TRBD2. J lost 1 base, V lost 3 bases, and 9 bases had no gene match. CDR1 and CDR2 from the germline V gene are DFQATT and SNEGSKA (reference sequence). This CDR3 spans 16 amino acids. CDR3 in amino acids: CSASYSGGNPSYEQYF. The CDR3 DNA follows: TGCAGTGCTAGTTATAGCGGGGGGAACCCATCCTACGAGCAGTACTTC.

This clonotype was counted a few times. This chain uses TRBV12-3 or TRBV12-4 with TRBJ2-2; tentative D call: TRBD1 (6 bases). CDR3 length: 15 amino acids. V dropped 6 bases and J dropped 4 bases, with 15 bases sitting between them. CDR3 in amino acids: CASSPFYRVTGELFF. CDR3 nucleotide sequence: TGTGCCAGCAGCCCTTTTTACAGGGTCACCGGGGAGCTGTTTTTT.

The chain carries TRBV7-6 and TRBJ2-3; TRBD1 or TRBD2 may be the D gene (5 bases each). Between the trimmed V and J ends, which lost 5 bases and 6 bases, there was a span of 12 bases. This CDR3 is built from 13 residues. Germline V gene lookup returns CDR1 SGHVS and CDR2 FNYEAQ. CDR3: CASSPEGYDTQYF. CDR3 nucleotide sequence: TGTGCCAGCAGCCCCGAGGGGTACGATACGCAGTATTTT.

There are many counts of this clonotype. The chain carries TRBV6-2 or TRBV6-3 and TRBJ2-7; TRBD2 agrees at 14 bases. The CDR3 spans 16 residues. CDR1 is MNHEY, CDR2 SVGEGT, per germline. After removal of 6 bases from V and 1 base from J, the junction contained 5 bases not matched to a gene. The CDR3 region is CASRGLAGEASYEQYF. The CDR3 DNA reads as TGTGCCAGCAGGGGACTAGCGGGAGAAGCGTCCTACGAGCAGTACTTC.

CDR3: CASSHPSAGETQYF. CDR3 DNA sequence: TGTGCCAGCAGCCACCCTAGTGCCGGGGAGACCCAGTACTTC. The rearrangement uses TRBV3-1 and TRBJ2-5; D unclear. V was shortened by 3 bases and J by 5 bases, with 13 bases between the two germline ends. The CDR3 runs to 14 residues. Germline CDR1 and CDR2: LGHDT and YNNKEL (reference sequence).

This clonotype was found many times. The chain uses TRBV28 and TRBJ1-1; 7 bases fit TRBD1. CDR3 length: 13 amino acids. Per germline, CDR1 MDHEN and CDR2 SYDVKM. Unmatched junction bases numbered 3, after V lost 8 bases and J lost 0 bases. CDR3 coding DNA: TGTGCCAGCTCCCAGGGGGTGAACACTGAAGCTTTCTTT. Amino acids: CASSQGVNTEAFF.

This chain connects TRBV28 to TRBJ2-7, with D tentatively TRBD2 (5 bases). Germline V gives CDR1 MDHEN, CDR2 SYDVKM. V lost 4 bases and J lost 4, with 8 bases in between. The CDR3 consists of 12 residues. The CDR3 nucleotides read TGTGCCAGCAGTTCTCGACTATACGAGCAGTACTTC. It specifies CASSSRLYEQYF.

This clonotype was observed at least ten times. Here the CDR3 DNA reads TGTGCCAGCAGCCCAACTAGCGGGAGTGATGATGAGCAGTTCTTC. Residues: CASSPTSGSDDEQFF. The chain employs TRBV7-6 and TRBJ2-1; 11 bases line up with TRBD2. CDR1 and CDR2 (germline): SGHVS, FNYEAQ. Trimming at V came to 5 bases and at J to 8 bases, leaving 8 bases not matched to a gene. The CDR3 extends over 15 amino acids. Looking up the rest from reference TRBV7-6 and TRBJ2-1 gives the full variable domain: GAGVSQSPRYKVTKRGQDVALRCDPISGHVSLYWYRQALGQGPEFLTYFNYEAQQDKSGLPNDRFSAERPEGSISTLTIQRTEQRDSAMYRCASSPTSGSDDEQFFGPGTRLTVL.

The rearrangement links TRBV2 to TRBJ2-1; tentative D call: TRBD1 (5 bases). V shed 4 bases and J shed 0 bases, with 13 bases lying between them. The CDR3 extends over 16 amino acids. The germline CDR1 and CDR2 sequences are SNHLY and FYNNEI. This CDR3 reads CASSGVGERSYNEQFF. The CDR3 nucleotides are TGTGCCAGCAGTGGCGTAGGGGAACGCTCCTACAATGAGCAGTTCTTC.

CDR3 DNA sequence: TGTGCCAGCAGCGGGGGGACAGGGGGGCCCAAGTACTTC. This encodes CASSGGTGGPKYF. The chain is built from TRBV7-3 and TRBJ2-7; 11 bases fit TRBD1. Trimming at V came to 5 bases and at J to 11 bases, leaving 8 bases not matched to a gene. This CDR3 comprises 13 residues. The germline gives CDR1 SGHTA, CDR2 FQGTGA.

A few counts support this clonotype. This chain connects TRBV9 to TRBJ2-1; tentative D call: TRBD2 (5 bases). The CDR3 is made up of 14 amino acids. Looked up from germline, CDR1 is SGDLS and CDR2 is YYNGEE. Trimming shortened V by 0 bases and J by 9 bases, and 13 bases separated the two germline ends. The CDR3 DNA is TGTGCCAGCAGCGTAGGGTCACCAGGAGGTGAGCAGTTCTTC. Protein: CASSVGSPGGEQFF.

This chain links TRBV10-2 with TRBJ1-2; D uncertain. Deletions cut 2 bases from V and 4 bases from J, with 8 bases between. CDR1 and CDR2 (germline): WSHSY, SAAADI. This CDR3 contains 13 residues. The CDR3 region is CASSETALYGYTF. CDR3 DNA sequence: TGCGCCAGCAGTGAGACAGCCCTCTATGGCTACACCTTC.

The V gene is TRBV7-2, the J gene TRBJ1-2; no clear D gene. Trimming pared 2 bases from V and 6 bases from J, leaving 13 bases between. The germline V gene encodes CDR1 SGHTA and CDR2 FQGNSA. The CDR3 length is 14 residues. DNA of the CDR3: TGTGCCAGCAGCTTAAACAGCTTACTGGATGGCTACACCTTC. Translated: CASSLNSLLDGYTF.

This rearrangement joins TRBV29-1 to TRBJ1-1, with D hard to call. CDR1 and CDR2 from the germline V gene are SQVTM and ANQGSEA. V lost 7 bases to trimming and J lost 2 bases, with 11 bases between them. The CDR3 has 12 amino acids. The CDR3 sequence is CSASPENTEAFF. CDR3 coding DNA: TGCAGCGCGTCGCCCGAAAACACTGAAGCTTTCTTT.